Listed below are T cell receptor beta chains from one sample, sequenced in a study of OX40 agonist ivuxolimab in advanced cancers. Here immunoSEQ multiplex PCR was the method, and the copy in TCRdb shows in-frame clones only, minus some. The sample has 60,000 to 80,000 clones; about 80% are singletons. The source was CD4+ or CD8+ T cells sorted from blood, collected in a trial of the OX40 agonist ivuxolimab. The origin of the receptors is an adult with an advanced solid tumor such as melanoma, head and neck, liver or kidney cancer. The CDR3 runs from the conserved cysteine through the conserved F or W. A D gene is named only where the DNA matches it firmly. Not every row has a clone size; where given, it reads once, few, many or a size class.

>.|.|TRBV6-1|TRBJ1-6
TGTGCCAGCAAAAGGGGAGGTGTTGATTCACCCCTCCACTTT
CASKRGGVDSPLHF
>.|.|TRBV5-5|TRBJ2-7
TGTGCCAGCAGCCTGACAGTTTCAACCTACGAGCAGTACTTC
CASSLTVSTYEQYF
>.|once|TRBV5-4|TRBJ1-6
TGTGCCAGCAGCTCCCCGGGCTTCGGGAATAATTCACCCCTCCACTTT
CASSSPGFGNNSPLHF
>TRBD1|once|TRBV9|TRBJ1-5
TGTGCCAGCAGCGTAGGGGCCGGGACAGGGGTCGGCAATCAGCCCCAGCATTTT
CASSVGAGTGVGNQPQHF
>.|.|TRBV5-1|TRBJ2-5
TGCGCCAGCAGCTTGGTCGGGGTCGCCCAAGAGACCCAGTACTTC
CASSLVGVAQETQYF
>TRBD1|.|TRBV6-1|TRBJ2-7
TGTGCCAGCACCACGGGGGACAGGGGCTACGAGCAGTACTTC
CASTTGDRGYEQYF
>.|.|TRBV5-1|TRBJ2-2
TGCGCCAGCAGCTTGGAGGGGGTCGGGGAGCTGTTTTTT
CASSLEGVGELFF
>.|.|TRBV9|TRBJ2-1
TGTGCCAGCAGCGTGGGGGACTACAATGAGCAGTTCTTC
CASSVGDYNEQFF
>TRBD2|.|TRBV19|TRBJ2-3
TGTGCCTCCTCACGGGGGGGAAGCACAGATACGCAGTATTTT
CASSRGGSTDTQYF
>TRBD2|.|TRBV4-3|TRBJ2-7
TGCGCCAGCAGCCAACGCCACGGCGGGGGCTACGAGCAGTACTTC
CASSQRHGGGYEQYF
>.|.|TRBV11-1|TRBJ2-1
TGTGCCAGCAGCGAGACTAGGGGTACCTACAATGAGCAGTTCTTC
CASSETRGTYNEQFF
>.|once|TRBV7-9|TRBJ1-6
TGTGCCAGCAGCTTAGGGGGGAATGAGTATAATTCACCCCTCCACTTT
CASSLGGNEYNSPLHF
>.|.|TRBV6-5|TRBJ1-1
TGTGCCAGCTATCGGGCGAACACTGAAGCTTTCTTT
CASYRANTEAFF
>TRBD1|.|TRBV7-9|TRBJ1-6
TGTGCCAGGGGCCCACTGATAGGACAGGAGTCATTGGGGTCCCTCCACTTT
CARGPLIGQESLGSLHF
>.|.|TRBV28|TRBJ2-5
TGTGCCAGCAGTTTCAGTCAGGGGCTGGGGGAGACCCAGTACTTC
CASSFSQGLGETQYF
>.|.|TRBV28|TRBJ1-2
TGTGCCAGCAGCCGGCCGCTGGAAATCTATGGCTACACCTTC
CASSRPLEIYGYTF
>TRBD1|.|TRBV5-1|TRBJ2-2
TGCGCCAGCAGCGAGTCCGACAGGGTAAACACCGGGGAGCTGTTTTTT
CASSESDRVNTGELFF
>.|.|TRBV5-1|TRBJ2-5
TGCGCCAGCAGGGGTACTCGAGCAGAGACCCAGTACTTC
CASRGTRAETQYF
>TRBD2|.|TRBV19|TRBJ2-5
TGTGCCAGTAGTCCCGGGACTAGGAGAGAGACCCAGTACTTC
CASSPGTRRETQYF
>.|.|TRBV11-2|TRBJ1-2
TGTGCCAGCAGCTTCGGCGGCGTGTCAGGCTATGGCTACACCTTC
CASSFGGVSGYGYTF
>.|.|TRBV5-1|TRBJ1-1
TGCGCCAGCAGCTTGACAGGGATGGCGGCTGAAGCTTTCTTT
CASSLTGMAAEAFF
>.|.|TRBV5-1|TRBJ1-4
TGCGCCAGCAGCCCCGGACATGGTAATGAAAAACTGTTTTTT
CASSPGHGNEKLFF
>TRBD1|.|TRBV18|TRBJ1-6
TGTGCCAGCTCACCAATCCGGGACAGTAATTCACCCCTCCACTTT
CASSPIRDSNSPLHF
>TRBD1|medium-sized|TRBV5-6|TRBJ1-4
TGTGCCAGCAGCTCCGGACAGGGGTCCCAGTTGGAAAAACTGTTTTTT
CASSSGQGSQLEKLFF
>.|once|TRBV2|TRBJ2-2
TGTGCCAGCAACCTTTTTTCTAACACCGGGGAGCTGTTTTTT
CASNLFSNTGELFF
>.|.|TRBV10-3|TRBJ1-5
TGTGCCATCAGTGAGTCGCGCGGGGGATTGGGCAATCAGCCCCAGCATTTT
CAISESRGGLGNQPQHF
>TRBD1|.|TRBV28|TRBJ1-2
TGTGCCAGCAGTTACGCGGACAGGGGCCCTATCTATGGCTACACCTTC
CASSYADRGPIYGYTF
>TRBD1|.|TRBV7-3|TRBJ1-6
TGTGCCAGCAGCCCCCGGGACAGGGATAATTCACCCCTCCACTTT
CASSPRDRDNSPLHF
>TRBD1|.|TRBV18|TRBJ1-2
TGTGCCAGCTCACCGACGGACAGGGACTATGGCTACACCTTC
CASSPTDRDYGYTF
>.|.|TRBV9|TRBJ2-2
TGTGCCAGCAGCATCTCGACCGGGGGGCCGGGAACCGGGGAGCTGTTTTTT
CASSISTGGPGTGELFF
>.|.|TRBV27|TRBJ2-7
TGTGCCAGCAGTGAAGTCAGTCGCTACGAGCAGTACTTC
CASSEVSRYEQYF
>TRBD2|once|TRBV10-3|TRBJ2-3
TGTGCCATCAGCGACTTTGGGGGGGAAAGCACAGATACGCAGTATTTT
CAISDFGGESTDTQYF
>TRBD1|.|TRBV4-3|TRBJ2-7
TGCGCCAGCAGCCAAGGGGACAGGGTCATTAGGGGCGAGCAGTACTTC
CASSQGDRVIRGEQYF
>.|many|TRBV5-1|TRBJ2-7
TGCGCCAGCAGCTTGAACGCAGGGCCCTACGAGCAGTACTTC
CASSLNAGPYEQYF
>TRBD1|.|TRBV10-3|TRBJ2-7
TGTGCCATCAGTGATTTTACAGGGGGTTTCTCCTACGAGCAGTACTTC
CAISDFTGGFSYEQYF
>.|few|TRBV19|TRBJ1-1
TGTGCCAGTAGTATAGAGGGGGTGAACACTGAAGCTTTCTTT
CASSIEGVNTEAFF
>TRBD1|.|TRBV28|TRBJ1-2
TGTGCCAGCAGTTTATCCGGGACAGGCTATGGCTACACCTTC
CASSLSGTGYGYTF
>.|few|TRBV27|TRBJ1-4
TGTGCCAGCAGTTTTATAGCACCCCTCCTGACTAATGAAAAACTGTTTTTT
CASSFIAPLLTNEKLFF
>.|.|TRBV10-3|TRBJ2-3
TGTGCCATCAGCGGGACATCGGGCCGGGATACGCAGTATTTT
CAISGTSGRDTQYF
>TRBD1|.|TRBV6-1|TRBJ1-1
TGTGCCAGCGGGGGACAGGGAACCACTGAAGCTTTCTTT
CASGGQGTTEAFF
>.|.|TRBV9|TRBJ1-1
TGTGCCAGCAGCCCCCAGCCGAGGGTCCGCGACACTGAAGCTTTCTTT
CASSPQPRVRDTEAFF
>.|.|TRBV9|TRBJ2-2
TGTGCCAGCAGCGCGTGGACGAAAGACGGGGAGCTGTTTTTT
CASSAWTKDGELFF
>.|.|TRBV19|TRBJ2-2
TGTGCCAGTAGTCGACGTCCCACAGGCGGGGAGCTGTTTTTT
CASSRRPTGGELFF
>TRBD1|.|TRBV7-8|TRBJ1-5
TGTGCCAGCAGCTCCGGGGACAGGGATCAGCCCCAGCATTTT
CASSSGDRDQPQHF
>.|once|TRBV19|TRBJ1-2
TGTGCCAGTAGTTCTCCCCCCCCTACCGTTTCGGGCTATGGCTACACCTTC
CASSSPPPTVSGYGYTF
>TRBD1|.|TRBV6-5|TRBJ2-7
TGTGCCAGCAGTTACTCGATCGGGACAGGGGGCGCCGAGCAGTACTTC
CASSYSIGTGGAEQYF
>.|.|TRBV5-6|TRBJ2-7
TGTGCCAGCAGCTTACGAGCGTACGAGCAGTACTTC
CASSLRAYEQYF
>TRBD1|.|TRBV12-5|TRBJ2-3
TGTGCTAGTGCTCCACTGGGACAGGGCAGCACAGATACGCAGTATTTT
CASAPLGQGSTDTQYF
>.|few|TRBV7-9|TRBJ1-5
TGTGCCAGCAGCGTTTCGTGGGGGCTGGAAAATCAGCCCCAGCATTTT
CASSVSWGLENQPQHF
>.|.|TRBV6-5|TRBJ1-1
TGTGCCAGCAGTTACCCCGCATTGAACACTGAAGCTTTCTTT
CASSYPALNTEAFF
>.|.|TRBV4-2|TRBJ1-6
TGTGCCAGCAGCCAAGATGTCACCATGGGGAATTCACCCCTCCACTTT
CASSQDVTMGNSPLHF
>.|.|TRBV6-5|TRBJ1-5
TGTGCCAGCAGCGTGGGGAGAGGTAATCAGCCCCAGCATTTT
CASSVGRGNQPQHF
>.|.|TRBV11-1|TRBJ1-1
TGTGCCAGCAGCTTAGGAGGGAGGTACACTGAAGCTTTCTTT
CASSLGGRYTEAFF
>.|once|TRBV27|TRBJ2-3
TGTGCCAGCAGGCCCGATGGGCCGACGCAGTATTTT
CASRPDGPTQYF
>.|.|TRBV15|TRBJ1-4
TGTGCCACCAGCAGCCTAGCAGCCGGGACATCTGAAAAACTGTTTTTT
CATSSLAAGTSEKLFF
>.|.|TRBV6-1|TRBJ2-3
TGTGCCAGCAGCCCTTACGGCGATACGCAGTATTTT
CASSPYGDTQYF
>.|few|TRBV18|TRBJ1-6
TGTGCCAGCTCACCGGGTCAGGGCAATTCACCCCTCCACTTT
CASSPGQGNSPLHF
>.|.|TRBV7-8|TRBJ1-6
TGTGCCAGCAGCTTACGGGTCCCAGGGGCCAGCTCCTATAATTCACCCCTCCACTTT
CASSLRVPGASSYNSPLHF
>.|.|TRBV6-6|TRBJ1-1
TGTGCCAGCAGTTACGGGACAGAAGCTTTCTTT
CASSYGTEAFF